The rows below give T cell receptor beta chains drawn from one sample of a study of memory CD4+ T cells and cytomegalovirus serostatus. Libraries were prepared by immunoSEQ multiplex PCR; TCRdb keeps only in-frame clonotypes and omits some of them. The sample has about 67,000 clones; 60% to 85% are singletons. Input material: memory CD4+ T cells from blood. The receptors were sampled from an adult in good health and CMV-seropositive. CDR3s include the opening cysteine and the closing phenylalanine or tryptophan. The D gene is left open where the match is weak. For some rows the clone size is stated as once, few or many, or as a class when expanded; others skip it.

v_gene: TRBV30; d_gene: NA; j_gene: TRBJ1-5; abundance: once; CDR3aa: CAWSRGDNQPQHF; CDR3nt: TGTGCCTGGAGTAGGGGAGACAATCAGCCCCAGCATTTT
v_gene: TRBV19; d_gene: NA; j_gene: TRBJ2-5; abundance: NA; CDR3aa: CASSIERTTQYF; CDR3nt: TGTGCCAGTAGTATAGAGAGGACTACCCAGTACTTC
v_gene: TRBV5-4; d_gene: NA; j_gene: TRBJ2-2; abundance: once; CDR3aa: CASSRGPDTGELFF; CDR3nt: TGTGCCAGCAGCCGAGGACCCGACACCGGGGAGCTGTTTTTT
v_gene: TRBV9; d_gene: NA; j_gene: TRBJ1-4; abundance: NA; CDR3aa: CASSAQRGENEKLFF; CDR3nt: TGTGCCAGCAGCGCACAGAGGGGGGAGAATGAAAAACTGTTTTTT
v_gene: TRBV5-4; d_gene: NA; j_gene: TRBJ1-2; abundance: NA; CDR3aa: CASRGSSARGYGYTF; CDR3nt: TGTGCCAGCAGGGGATCCTCGGCGCGGGGCTATGGCTACACCTTC
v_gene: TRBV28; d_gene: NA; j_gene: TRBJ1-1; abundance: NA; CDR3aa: CASSFYGQHEAFF; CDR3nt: TGTGCCAGCAGTTTTTACGGACAGCATGAAGCTTTCTTT
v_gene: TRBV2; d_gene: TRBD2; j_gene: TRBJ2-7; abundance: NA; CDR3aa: CASSVSGRLLEQYF; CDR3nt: TGTGCCAGCAGTGTAAGCGGGAGGTTACTCGAGCAGTACTTC
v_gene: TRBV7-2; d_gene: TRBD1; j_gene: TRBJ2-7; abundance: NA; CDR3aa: CASSPGTAGPSTSYEQYF; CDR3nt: TGTGCCAGCAGCCCTGGGACAGCTGGCCCGAGTACGTCCTACGAGCAGTACTTC
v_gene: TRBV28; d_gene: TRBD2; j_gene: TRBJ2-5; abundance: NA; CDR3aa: CASSLGSGRAEETQYF; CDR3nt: TGTGCCAGCAGTTTAGGTAGCGGGAGGGCCGAGGAGACCCAGTACTTC
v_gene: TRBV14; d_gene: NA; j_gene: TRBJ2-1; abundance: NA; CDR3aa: CASSQSTGGEQFF; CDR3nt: TGTGCCAGCAGCCAGTCGACAGGAGGTGAGCAGTTCTTC
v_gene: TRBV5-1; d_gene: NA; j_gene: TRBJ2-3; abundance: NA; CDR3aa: CASSFGGDWPTDTQYF; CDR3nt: TGCGCCAGCAGCTTTGGGGGAGATTGGCCCACAGATACGCAGTATTTT
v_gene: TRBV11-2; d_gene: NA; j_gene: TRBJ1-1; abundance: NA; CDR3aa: CASSLEFGTMNTEAFF; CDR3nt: TGTGCCAGCAGCTTAGAGTTTGGCACAATGAACACTGAAGCTTTCTTT
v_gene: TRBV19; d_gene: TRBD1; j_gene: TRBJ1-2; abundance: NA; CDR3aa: CASSSGRGSRNYGYTF; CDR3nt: TGTGCCAGTAGTAGCGGCAGGGGGTCGCGTAACTATGGCTACACCTTC
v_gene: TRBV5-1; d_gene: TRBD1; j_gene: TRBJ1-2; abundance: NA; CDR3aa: CASSLNAPQQTGFNGYTF; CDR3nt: TGCGCCAGCAGCTTGAATGCGCCACAACAGACAGGGTTCAATGGCTACACCTTC
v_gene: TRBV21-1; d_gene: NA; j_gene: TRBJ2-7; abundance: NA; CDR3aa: CASSNWTSGATYEQYF; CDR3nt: TGTGCCAGCAGCAATTGGACTAGCGGGGCAACCTACGAGCAGTACTTC
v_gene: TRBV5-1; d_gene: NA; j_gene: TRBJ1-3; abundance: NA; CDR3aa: CASSLGIGDSSGNTIYF; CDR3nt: TGCGCCAGCAGCTTGGGTATTGGGGATAGCTCTGGAAACACCATATATTTT
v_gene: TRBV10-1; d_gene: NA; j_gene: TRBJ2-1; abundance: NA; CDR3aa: CAAPVLGREYNEQFF; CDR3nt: TGCGCCGCCCCTGTGCTGGGACGGGAATACAATGAGCAGTTCTTC
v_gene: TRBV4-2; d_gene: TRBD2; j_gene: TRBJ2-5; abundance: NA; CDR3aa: CASSQEGGSGRALETQYF; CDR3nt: TGTGCCAGCAGCCAAGAAGGGGGTAGCGGGAGGGCCCTTGAGACCCAGTACTTC
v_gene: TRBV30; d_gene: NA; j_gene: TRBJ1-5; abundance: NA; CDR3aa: CAWSRDAYSNQPQHF; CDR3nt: TGTGCCTGGAGTCGGGACGCCTATAGCAATCAGCCCCAGCATTTT
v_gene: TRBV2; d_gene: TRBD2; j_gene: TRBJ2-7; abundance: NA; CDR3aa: CASKREVDYEQYF; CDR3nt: TGTGCCAGCAAGCGGGAGGTCGACTACGAGCAGTACTTC
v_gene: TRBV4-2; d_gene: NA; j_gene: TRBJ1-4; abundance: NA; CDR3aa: CASSLYHSTGEKLFF; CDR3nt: TGTGCCAGCAGCCTATATCATTCGACGGGAGAAAAACTGTTTTTT
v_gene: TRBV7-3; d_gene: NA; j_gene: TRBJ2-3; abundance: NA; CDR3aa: CASSRLSSGDTQYF; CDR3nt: TGTGCCAGCAGCCGACTATCTTCGGGAGATACGCAGTATTTT
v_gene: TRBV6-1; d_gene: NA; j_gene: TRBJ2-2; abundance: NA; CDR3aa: CASSGPFTGELFF; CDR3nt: TGTGCCAGCAGTGGACCCTTCACCGGGGAGCTGTTTTTT
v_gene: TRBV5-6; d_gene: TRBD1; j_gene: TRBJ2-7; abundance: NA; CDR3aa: CASSRRGTGGSYEQYF; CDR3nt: TGTGCCAGCAGCCGCCGCGGGACAGGGGGCTCCTACGAGCAGTACTTC
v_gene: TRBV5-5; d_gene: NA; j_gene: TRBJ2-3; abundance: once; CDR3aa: CASSYRETQYF; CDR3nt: TGTGCCAGCAGCTACCGGGAAACGCAGTATTTT
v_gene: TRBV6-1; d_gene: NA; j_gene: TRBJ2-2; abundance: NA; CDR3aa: CASSQGTGELFF; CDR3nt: TGTGCCAGCAGTCAGGGAACCGGGGAGCTGTTTTTT
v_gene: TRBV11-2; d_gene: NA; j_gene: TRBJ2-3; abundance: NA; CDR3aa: CASSLEGGLGPKPLDTQYF; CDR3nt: TGTGCCAGCAGCTTAGAGGGGGGCCTAGGTCCAAAACCCCTGGATACGCAGTATTTT
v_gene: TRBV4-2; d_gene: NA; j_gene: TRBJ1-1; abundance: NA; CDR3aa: CASSQSMGENTEAFF; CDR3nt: TGTGCCAGCAGCCAGAGCATGGGTGAGAACACTGAAGCTTTCTTT
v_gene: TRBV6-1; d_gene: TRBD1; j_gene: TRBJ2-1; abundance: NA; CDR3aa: CASMRDRGANEQFF; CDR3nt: TGTGCCAGCATGAGGGACAGGGGGGCAAATGAGCAGTTCTTC
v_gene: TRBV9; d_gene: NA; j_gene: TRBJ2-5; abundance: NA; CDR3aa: CASSVDPVETQYF; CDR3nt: TGTGCCAGCAGCGTAGATCCAGTCGAGACCCAGTACTTC
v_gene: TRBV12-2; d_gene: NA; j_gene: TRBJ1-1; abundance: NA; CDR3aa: CASTQTGFLFSEAFF; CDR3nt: TGTGCAAGTACCCAGACAGGGTTCCTATTCTCTGAAGCTTTCTTT
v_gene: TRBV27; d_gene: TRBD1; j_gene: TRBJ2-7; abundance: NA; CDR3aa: CASRRQGEQYEQYF; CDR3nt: TGTGCCAGCAGGCGACAGGGGGAACAATACGAGCAGTACTTC
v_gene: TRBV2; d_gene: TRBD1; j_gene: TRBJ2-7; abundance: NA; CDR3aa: CASSDRDRGSYEQYF; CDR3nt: TGTGCCAGCAGTGACCGGGACAGGGGGTCCTACGAGCAGTACTTC
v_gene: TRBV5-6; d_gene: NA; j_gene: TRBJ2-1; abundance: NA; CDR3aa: CASSLRGTRYNEQFF; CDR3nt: TGTGCCAGCAGCTTGCGTGGGACCCGGTACAATGAGCAGTTCTTC
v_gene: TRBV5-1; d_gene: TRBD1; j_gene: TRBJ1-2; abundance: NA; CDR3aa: CASSSGTGGNYGYTF; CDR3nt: TGCGCCAGCAGTTCCGGGACAGGGGGTAACTATGGCTACACCTTC
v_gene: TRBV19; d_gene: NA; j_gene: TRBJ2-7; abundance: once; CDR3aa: CASSQVRGDEQYF; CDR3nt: TGTGCCAGTAGCCAGGTTAGGGGGGACGAGCAGTACTTC
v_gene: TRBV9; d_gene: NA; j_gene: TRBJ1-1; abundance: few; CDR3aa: CASSPRWGTEAFF; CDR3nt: TGTGCCAGCAGCCCACGATGGGGGACTGAAGCTTTCTTT
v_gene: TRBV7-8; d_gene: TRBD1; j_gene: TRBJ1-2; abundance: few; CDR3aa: CASSVQGPNGYTF; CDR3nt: TGTGCCAGCAGCGTACAGGGGCCCAATGGCTACACCTTC
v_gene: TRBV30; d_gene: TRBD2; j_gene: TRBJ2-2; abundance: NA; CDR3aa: CAWSRTSGITGELFF; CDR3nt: TGTGCCTGGAGCCGGACTAGCGGGATCACCGGGGAGCTGTTTTTT
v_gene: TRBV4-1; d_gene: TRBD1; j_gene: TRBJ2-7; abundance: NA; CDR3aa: CASSQERGRLGEQYF; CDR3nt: TGCGCCAGCAGCCAAGAAAGGGGGCGATTGGGCGAGCAGTACTTC
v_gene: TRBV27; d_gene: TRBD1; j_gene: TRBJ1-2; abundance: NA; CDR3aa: CASSSRWDSGYTF; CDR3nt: TGTGCCAGCAGTTCCCGGTGGGACAGCGGCTACACCTTC
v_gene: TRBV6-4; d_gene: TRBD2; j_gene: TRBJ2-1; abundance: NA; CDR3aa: CASSGLAGAGYNEQFF; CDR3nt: TGTGCCAGCAGTGGACTAGCGGGAGCAGGCTACAATGAGCAGTTCTTC
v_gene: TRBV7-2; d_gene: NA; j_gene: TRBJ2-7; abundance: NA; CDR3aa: CASSFSDLGGEQYF; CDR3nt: TGTGCCAGCAGCTTCTCGGACCTAGGGGGTGAGCAGTACTTC
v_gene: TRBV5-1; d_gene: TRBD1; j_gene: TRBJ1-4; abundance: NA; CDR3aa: CASSLLTGGGSEKLFF; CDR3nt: TGCGCCAGCAGCTTACTAACAGGGGGAGGAAGTGAAAAACTGTTTTTT
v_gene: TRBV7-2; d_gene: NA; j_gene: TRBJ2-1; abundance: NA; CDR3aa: CASSASGPAPYNEQFF; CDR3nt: TGTGCCAGCAGCGCATCCGGGCCCGCGCCATACAATGAGCAGTTCTTC
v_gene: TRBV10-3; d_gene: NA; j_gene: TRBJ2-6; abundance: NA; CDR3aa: CAISADQDSGANVLTF; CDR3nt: TGTGCCATCAGTGCCGACCAGGATTCTGGGGCCAACGTCCTGACTTTC
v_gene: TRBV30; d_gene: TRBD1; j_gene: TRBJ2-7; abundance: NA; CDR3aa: CAWSETGTGDEQYF; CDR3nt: TGTGCCTGGAGTGAGACCGGGACAGGGGACGAGCAGTACTTC
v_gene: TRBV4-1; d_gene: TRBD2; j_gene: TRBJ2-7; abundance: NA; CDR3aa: CASSQGGGRTKNEQYF; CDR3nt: TGCGCCAGCAGCCAAGGCGGGGGGCGAACGAAAAACGAGCAGTACTTC